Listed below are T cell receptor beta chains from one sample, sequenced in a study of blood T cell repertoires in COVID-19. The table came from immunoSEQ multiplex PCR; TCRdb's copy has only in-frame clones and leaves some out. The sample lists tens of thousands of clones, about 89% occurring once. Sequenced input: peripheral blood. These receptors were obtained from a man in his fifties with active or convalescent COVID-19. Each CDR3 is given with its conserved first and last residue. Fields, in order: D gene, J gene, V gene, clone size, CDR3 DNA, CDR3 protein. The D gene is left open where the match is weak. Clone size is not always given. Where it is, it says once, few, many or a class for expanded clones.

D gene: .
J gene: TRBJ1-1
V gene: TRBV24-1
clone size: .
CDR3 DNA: TGTGCCACCAGTGCAGTGGGGGGCACTGAAGCTTTCTTT
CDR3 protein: CATSAVGGTEAFF

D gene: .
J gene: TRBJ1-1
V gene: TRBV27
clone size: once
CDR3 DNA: TGTGCCAGCAGAACCACAGGGTTCGGCACTGAAGCTTTCTTT
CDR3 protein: CASRTTGFGTEAFF

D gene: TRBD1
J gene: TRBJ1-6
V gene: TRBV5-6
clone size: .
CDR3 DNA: TGTGCCAGCAGTCTGAAACAGGGGATGGGGTCACCCCTCCACTTT
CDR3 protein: CASSLKQGMGSPLHF

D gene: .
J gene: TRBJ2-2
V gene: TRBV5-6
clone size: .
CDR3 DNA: TGTGCCAGCAGCCCACAGGGCGCGAACACCGGGGAGCTGTTTTTT
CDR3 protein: CASSPQGANTGELFF

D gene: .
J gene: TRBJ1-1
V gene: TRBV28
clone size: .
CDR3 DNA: TGTGCCAGCAGGACCCACGGGGAAGAAGCTTTCTTT
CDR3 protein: CASRTHGEEAFF

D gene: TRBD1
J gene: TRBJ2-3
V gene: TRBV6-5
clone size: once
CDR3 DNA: TGTGCCAGCAGTTTAGGGACAGGGGGCACAAAAGATACGCAGTATTTT
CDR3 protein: CASSLGTGGTKDTQYF

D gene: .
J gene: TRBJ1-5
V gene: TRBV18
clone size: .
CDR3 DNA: TGTGCCAGCTCACCACCAGGCGCAGGGGATCAGCCCCAGCATTTT
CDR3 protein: CASSPPGAGDQPQHF

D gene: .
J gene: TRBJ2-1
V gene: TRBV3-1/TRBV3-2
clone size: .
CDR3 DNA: TGTGCCAGCAGCCAAGAAGCGAGCGGAAGCTCCTACAATGAGCAGTTCTTC
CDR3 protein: CASSQEASGSSYNEQFF

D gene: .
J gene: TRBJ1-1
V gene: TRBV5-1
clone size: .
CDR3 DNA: TGCGCCAGCAGCCCTACATCATCGACAGGTCTTGGGGGAAACACTGAAGCTTTCTTT
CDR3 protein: CASSPTSSTGLGGNTEAFF

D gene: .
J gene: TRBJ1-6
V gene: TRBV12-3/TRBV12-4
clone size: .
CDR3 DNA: TGTGCCAGCAGTCCGGGAGTTAATTCACCCCTCCACTTT
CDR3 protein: CASSPGVNSPLHF

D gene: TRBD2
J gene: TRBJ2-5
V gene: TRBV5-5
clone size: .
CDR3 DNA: TGTGCCAGCAGCCCCGGGGAGGGGCGGCAAGAGACCCAGTACTTC
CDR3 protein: CASSPGEGRQETQYF

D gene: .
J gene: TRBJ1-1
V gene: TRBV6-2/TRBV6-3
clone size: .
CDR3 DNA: TGTGCCAGCAGTTACAAGTTGAGGAGTCCTGAAGCTTTCTTT
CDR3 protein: CASSYKLRSPEAFF

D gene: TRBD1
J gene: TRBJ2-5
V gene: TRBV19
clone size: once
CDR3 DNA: TGTGCCAGTAGTTTGGATGACCGGGACAGGGTTCAAGAGACCCAGTACTTC
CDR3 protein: CASSLDDRDRVQETQYF

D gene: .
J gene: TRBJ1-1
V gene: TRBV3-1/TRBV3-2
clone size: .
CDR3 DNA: TGTGCCAGCAGCCAAAGTTCAGGGGCCGGCACTGAAGCTTTCTTT
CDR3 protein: CASSQSSGAGTEAFF